This TCR beta chain was captured by sequencing in a study of patients with pleural tuberculosis. Each CDR3 protein gets one entry after TCRdb re-called the reads with MiXCR. This table has some 48,000 distinct CDR3 sequences, about 7.3% appearing once. Points on this clonotype: Lacking the conserved final phenylalanine or tryptophan, this CDR3 likely reflects a read error.

The CDR3 sequence is 16 residues long. Deletions cut 4 bases from V and 0 bases from J, with 14 bases between. Germline lookup yields CDR1 LGHNA and CDR2 YNFKEQ. The chain couples TRBV4-2 to TRBJ2-3; perhaps TRBD2 as D (5 bases). The receptor's source is a human donor with pleural tuberculosis. CDR3 sequence: CASSLFPERSTDTQYL. For the CDR3, the DNA is TGTGCCAGCAGCCTTTTCCCGGAGCGGAGCACAGATACGCAGTATCTT.